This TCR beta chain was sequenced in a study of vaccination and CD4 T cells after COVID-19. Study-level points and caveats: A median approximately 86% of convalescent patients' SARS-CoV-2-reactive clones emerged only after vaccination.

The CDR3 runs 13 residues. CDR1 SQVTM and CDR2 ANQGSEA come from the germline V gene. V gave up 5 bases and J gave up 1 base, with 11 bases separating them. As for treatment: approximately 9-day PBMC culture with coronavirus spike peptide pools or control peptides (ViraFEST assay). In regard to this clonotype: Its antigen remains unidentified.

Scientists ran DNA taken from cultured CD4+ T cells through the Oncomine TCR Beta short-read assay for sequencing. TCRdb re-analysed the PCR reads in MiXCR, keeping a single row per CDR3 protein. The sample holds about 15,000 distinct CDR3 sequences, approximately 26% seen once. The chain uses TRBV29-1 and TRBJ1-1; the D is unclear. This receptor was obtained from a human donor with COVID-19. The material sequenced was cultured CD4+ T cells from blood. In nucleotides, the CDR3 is TGCAGCGTTACTTTAGGCACGAACACTGAAGCTTTCTTT. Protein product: CSVTLGTNTEAFF.